This T cell receptor (beta chain) stems from a study of Graves' ophthalmopathy and Graves' hyperthyroidism. For repertoire sequencing, the TCR beta CDR3 regions were amplified from RNA transcripts. Investigators did first-round RT-PCR with HTBI primers, then second-round multiplex PCR. One entry per CDR3 protein results from TCRdb running MiXCR on the multiplex PCR reads. Here the sample spans 150,000 to 200,000 distinct CDR3 sequences, roughly 36% being singletons. Looked up from germline, CDR1 is DFQATT and CDR2 is SNEGSKA (reference sequence). V lost 5 bases to trimming and J lost 1 base, with 8 bases between them. The CDR3 spans 12 residues.

The chain carries TRBV20-1 and TRBJ1-1; D is undetermined. Sample: peripheral blood. The TCR originated in a young man with Graves' ophthalmopathy. CDR3 coding DNA: TGCAGTGCTCTACGGGGGAACACTGAAGCTTTCTTT. Protein: CSALRGNTEAFF.